The next 22 T cell receptor beta chains were all read from a single sample in a study of T cell responses to AZD1222 COVID-19 vaccine. Profiling relied on immunoSEQ multiplex PCR, and the TCRdb table lists in-frame clones only, not all of them. The table records over 50,000 clones, more than 80% of them present only once. The sequencing here drew on peripheral blood, taken 28 days after the second AZD1222 dose. Receptors originate from an adult who received the AZD1222 COVID-19 vaccine.

The chain is built from TRBV18 and TRBJ1-2; TRBD1 matches at 8 bases. The J segment lost 1 base and the V segment lost 5 bases, leaving 9 bases of the junction unmatched. This CDR3 is built from 16 residues. Germline V gene data show CDR1 as KGHSH and CDR2 as LQKENI. The CDR3 loop is CASSVGTGRHNYGYTF. The CDR3 DNA reads as TGTGCCAGCTCAGTCGGGACAGGACGCCATAACTATGGCTACACCTTC.

On this clone: An end of the junction differs from the germline gene, which may be a read error. The chain couples TRBV14 to TRBJ2-5; TRBD2 matches 9 bases. The CDR3 sequence is 12 residues long. Germline CDR1 is SGHDN and CDR2 is FVKESK. The DNA for the CDR3 is TGTGCCAGCAGCCTGGGACTAGCCGGAACCGACTTC. Amino acids: CASSLGLAGTDF.

The chain uses TRBV11-3 and TRBJ2-3, with D possibly being TRBD1 (6 bases). Germline V CDR1 and CDR2: SGHNT, YENEEA. Trimming took off 5 bases at V and 2 bases at J, with 14 bases between the two ends. This CDR3 has 15 amino acids. The CDR3 sequence is CASSPPRTATDTQYF. CDR3 in DNA: TGTGCCAGCAGCCCACCCCGGACAGCCACAGATACGCAGTATTTT.

This chain uses TRBV7-8 with TRBJ1-1, with D possibly being TRBD1 (5 bases). This CDR3 region has 15 residues. Germline CDR1 reads SGHVS; CDR2 reads FQNEAQ. With 6 bases removed from V and 3 bases from J, the gap between germline ends came to 17 bases. The CDR3 DNA is TGTGCCAGCAGACCCGACAGATTTTGGGACACTGAAGCTTTCTTT. It is translated as CASRPDRFWDTEAFF. Supplemented by reference TRBV7-8 and TRBJ1-1, the full variable domain reads GAGVSQSPRYKVAKRGQDVALRCDPISGHVSLFWYQQALGQGPEFLTYFQNEAQLDKSGLPSDRFFAERPEGSVSTLKIQRTQQEDSAVYLCASRPDRFWDTEAFFGQGTRLTVV.

This clone has only a few counts. The J gene is TRBJ1-4, the V gene TRBV19, with a possible D match to TRBD1 (5 bases). The germline CDR1 and CDR2 sequences are LNHDA and SQIVND (reference sequence). CDR3 size: 17 residues. V lost 7 bases, J lost 7 bases, and 25 bases lay in between. The CDR3 DNA follows: TGTGCCAGTACATACTCCAGAAGGGCCAGGGATCGTGAAAAACTGTTTTTT. As protein: CASTYSRRARDREKLFF.

This chain uses TRBV7-2 with TRBJ2-1; 10 bases fit TRBD2. With V trimmed by 5 bases and J by 4 bases, 5 bases remained unmatched. Germline CDR1 reads SGHTA; CDR2 reads FQGNSA. CDR3 length: 15 amino acids. The CDR3 sequence is CASSLTSGQYNEQFF. Written as DNA, the CDR3 is TGTGCCAGCAGCCTGACTAGCGGGCAGTACAATGAGCAGTTCTTC.

The chain combines TRBV19 with TRBJ1-2, with TRBD1 identical over 7 bases. V trimming: 9 bases; J trimming: 8 bases; junction bases outside the gene matches: 12. The CDR3 contains 13 residues. Germline V gene lookup returns CDR1 LNHDA and CDR2 SQIVND (reference sequence). The DNA of the CDR3 is TGTGCCAGCCAATACAGGGGCCAGGGGGGCTACACCTTC. Translating it yields CASQYRGQGGYTF.

V and J are TRBV25-1 and TRBJ1-1, with D hard to call. V lost 4 bases, J lost 1 base, and 10 bases lay in between. The CDR3 totals 14 residues. Per germline, CDR1 MGHDK and CDR2 SYGVNS. The CDR3 coding sequence is TGTGCCAGCAGTGGGCGGGTTCGGAACACTGAAGCTTTCTTT. As protein: CASSGRVRNTEAFF.

The chain joins TRBV24-1 to TRBJ2-1; D unclear. The V end lost 5 bases, the J end lost 1 base, and 8 bases lay between the germline ends. Germline V gives CDR1 KGHDR, CDR2 SFDVKD. This CDR3 comprises 14 residues. The CDR3 DNA is TGTGCCACCAGTGGTGGCAATTCCTACAATGAGCAGTTCTTC. It translates to CATSGGNSYNEQFF.

This chain links TRBV30 with TRBJ1-4; D is possibly TRBD1 (5 bases). CDR1 and CDR2 (germline): GTSNPN, SVGIG (reference sequence). With 8 bases removed from V and 4 bases from J, the gap between germline ends came to 11 bases. This CDR3 is 12 amino acids long. CDR3 in DNA: TGTGCCGCGGGGCGGATTAATGAAAAACTGTTTTTT. The encoded protein is CAAGRINEKLFF.

The chain links TRBV15 to TRBJ2-5; possible D gene TRBD2, 6 bases. The CDR3 runs to 15 residues. V lost 0 bases, J lost 4 bases, and 12 bases lay in between. The V gene's germline CDR1 is LNHNV and CDR2 YYDKDF (reference sequence). CDR3 sequence reads: CATSREREDRETQYF. The CDR3, as DNA: TGTGCCACCAGCAGAGAGAGGGAGGATCGAGAGACCCAGTACTTC.

The genes are TRBV7-2 and TRBJ2-1, with TRBD2 identical over 9 bases. The length of the CDR3 is 15 residues. Trimming removed 3 bases from V and 7 bases from J; junction bases left unmatched: 7. CDR1 SGHTA and CDR2 FQGNSA come from the germline V gene. The CDR3 DNA follows: TGTGCCAGCAGCTTTATGGCTAGCGGGAAAAATGAGCAGTTCTTC. Translated, it gives CASSFMASGKNEQFF.

J is TRBJ2-7 and V is TRBV30, with a tentative D call TRBD1 (5 bases). V dropped 0 bases and J dropped 0 bases, with 6 bases sitting between them. CDR1 is GTSNPN, CDR2 SVGIG, per germline (reference sequence). This CDR3 spans 13 amino acids. CDR3: CAWSVGHSYEQYF. In nucleotides, the CDR3 is TGTGCCTGGAGTGTAGGACACTCCTACGAGCAGTACTTC. Drawing the rest from reference TRBV30 and TRBJ2-7, the complete variable domain is SQTIHQWPATLVQPVGSPLSLECTVEGTSNPNLYWYRQAAGRGLQLLFYSVGIGQISSEVPQNLSASRPQDRQFILSSKKLLLSDSGFYLCAWSVGHSYEQYFGPGTRLTVT.

The gene calls are TRBV6-5 and TRBJ2-1, with 9 bases identical to TRBD2. Germline V CDR1 and CDR2: MNHEY, SVGAGI. The CDR3 sequence is 15 residues long. V dropped 2 bases and J dropped 10; count of bases not matched to a gene: 9. This CDR3 is CASSYQGLAQGEQFF. Here the CDR3 DNA reads TGTGCCAGCAGTTACCAGGGACTAGCCCAGGGGGAGCAGTTCTTC.

The chain carries TRBV6-5 and TRBJ1-5, with a weak D call TRBD1 (6 bases). The CDR3 spans 15 residues. V was cut by 0 bases and J by 6 bases, with 12 bases left in between. CDR1 is MNHEY, CDR2 SVGAGI, per germline. The CDR3: CASSYSTGAGQPQHF. The CDR3 DNA reads as TGTGCCAGCAGTTACTCAACGGGGGCAGGTCAGCCCCAGCATTTT.

The chain combines TRBV2 with TRBJ1-2; D is unclear. CDR1 is SNHLY, CDR2 FYNNEI, per germline. Trimming stripped 5 bases from V and 5 bases from J, with 9 bases between. The CDR3 has 12 amino acids. CDR3 loop: CASSLRIYGYTF. For the CDR3, the DNA is TGTGCCAGCAGTCTGAGAATATATGGCTACACCTTC.

The chain is built from TRBV27 and TRBJ1-1; 8 nucleotides agree with TRBD1. The CDR3 has 17 residues. With 6 bases clipped from V and 1 base from J, the junction kept 13 bases outside the gene matches. Per germline, CDR1 MNHEY and CDR2 SMNVEV (reference sequence). In nucleotides, the CDR3 is TGTGCCAGCAGCCCCGGCCAGGGGGCGCTTAGGAACACTGAAGCTTTCTTT. It translates to CASSPGQGALRNTEAFF.

The chain is built from TRBV4-3 and TRBJ1-2; no clear D. Germline V gene data show CDR1 as LGHNA and CDR2 as YSLEER. V was pared by 0 bases and J by 0 bases, with 11 bases between. The CDR3 sequence is 16 residues long. The CDR3 DNA sequence: TGCGCCAGCAGCCAAGATACGACGCTTGCTAACTATGGCTACACCTTC. Its protein is CASSQDTTLANYGYTF.

The CDR3 spells CASSQDRQALTEAFF. CDR3 coding DNA: TGCGCCAGCAGCCAAGATCGACAGGCCCTCACTGAAGCTTTCTTT. V and J are TRBV4-1 and TRBJ1-1, with D tentatively TRBD1 (6 bases). V dropped 0 bases and J dropped 4 bases, with 12 bases sitting between them. Germline values: CDR1 MGHRA, CDR2 YSYEKL. The CDR3 contains 15 residues.

The V call is TRBV11-2, the J call TRBJ1-2; D unclear. Trimming left V 5 bases short and J 3 bases short, with 7 bases between. This CDR3 is 12 amino acids long. The germline gives CDR1 SGHAT, CDR2 FQNNGV. The CDR3 sequence: CASSPRDYGYTF. As DNA, the CDR3 is TGTGCCAGCAGCCCCCGAGACTATGGCTACACCTTC.

The rearrangement uses TRBV19 and TRBJ2-3; D is unresolved. Trimming shortened V by 3 bases and J by 8 bases, and 6 bases separated the two germline ends. This CDR3 has 11 amino acids. The germline gives CDR1 LNHDA, CDR2 SQIVND (reference sequence). The CDR3 region has the DNA TGTGCCAGTAGTATCCCAGGTACGCAGTATTTT. Protein product: CASSIPGTQYF.

This chain joins TRBV5-4 and TRBJ2-1, with 13 bases lining up with TRBD2. Germline CDR1 is SGHNT and CDR2 is YYREEE (reference sequence). This CDR3 comprises 16 residues. The J segment lost 5 bases and the V segment lost 4 bases, leaving 6 bases of the junction unmatched. The CDR3, as DNA: TGTGCCAGCAGCCGGACTAGCGGGAGAACTGACAATGAGCAGTTCTTC. As protein: CASSRTSGRTDNEQFF. Based on the CDR3 plus reference TRBV5-4 and TRBJ2-1, the full variable domain is ETGVTQSPTHLIKTRGQQVTLRCSSQSGHNTVSWYQQALGQGPQFIFQYYREEENGRGNFPPRFSGLQFPNYSSELNVNALELDDSALYLCASSRTSGRTDNEQFFGPGTRLTVL.